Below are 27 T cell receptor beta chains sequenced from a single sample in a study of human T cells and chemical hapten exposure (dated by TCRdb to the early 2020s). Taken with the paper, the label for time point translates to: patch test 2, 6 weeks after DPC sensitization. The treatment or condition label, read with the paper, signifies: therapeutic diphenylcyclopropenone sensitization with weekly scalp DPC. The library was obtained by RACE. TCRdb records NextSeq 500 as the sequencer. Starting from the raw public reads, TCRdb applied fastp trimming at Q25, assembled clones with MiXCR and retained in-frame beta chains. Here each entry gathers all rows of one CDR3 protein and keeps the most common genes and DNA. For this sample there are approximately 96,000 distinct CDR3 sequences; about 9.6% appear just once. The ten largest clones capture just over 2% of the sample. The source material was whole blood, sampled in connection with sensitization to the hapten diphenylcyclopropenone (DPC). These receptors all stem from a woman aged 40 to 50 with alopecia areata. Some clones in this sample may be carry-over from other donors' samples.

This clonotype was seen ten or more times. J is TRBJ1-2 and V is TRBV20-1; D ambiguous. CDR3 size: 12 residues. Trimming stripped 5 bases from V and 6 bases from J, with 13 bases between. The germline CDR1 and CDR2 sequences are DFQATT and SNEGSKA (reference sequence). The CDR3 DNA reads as TGCAGTGCTGTTAATCCCAGAGATGGCTACACCTTC. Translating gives CSAVNPRDGYTF.

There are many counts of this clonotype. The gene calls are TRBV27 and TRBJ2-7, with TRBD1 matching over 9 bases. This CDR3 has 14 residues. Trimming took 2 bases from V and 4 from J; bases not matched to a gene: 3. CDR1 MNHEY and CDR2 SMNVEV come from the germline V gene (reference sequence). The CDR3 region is CASSLRQGVYEQYF. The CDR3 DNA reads TGTGCCAGCAGTTTAAGACAGGGGGTTTACGAGCAGTACTTC.

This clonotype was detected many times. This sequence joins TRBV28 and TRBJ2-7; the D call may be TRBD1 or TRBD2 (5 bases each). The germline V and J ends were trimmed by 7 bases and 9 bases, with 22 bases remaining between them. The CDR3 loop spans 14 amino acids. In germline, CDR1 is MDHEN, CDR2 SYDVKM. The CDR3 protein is CASTEGQGPVWQYF. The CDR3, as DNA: TGTGCCAGCACCGAGGGGCAGGGACCCGTTTGGCAGTACTTC.

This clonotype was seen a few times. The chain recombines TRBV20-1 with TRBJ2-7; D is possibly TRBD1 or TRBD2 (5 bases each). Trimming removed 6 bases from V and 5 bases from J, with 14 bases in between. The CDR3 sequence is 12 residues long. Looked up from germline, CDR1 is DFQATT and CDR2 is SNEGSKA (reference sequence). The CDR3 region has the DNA TGCAGTGCACTGGGCCGAGGGGACGAGCAGTACTTC. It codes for CSALGRGDEQYF.

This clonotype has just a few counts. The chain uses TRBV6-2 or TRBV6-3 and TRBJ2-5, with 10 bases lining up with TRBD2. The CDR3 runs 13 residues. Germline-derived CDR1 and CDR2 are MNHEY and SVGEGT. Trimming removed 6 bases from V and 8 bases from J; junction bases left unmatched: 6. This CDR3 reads CASSRSGRRTQYF. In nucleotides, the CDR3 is TGTGCCAGCAGCCGTAGCGGGAGGCGAACCCAGTACTTC.

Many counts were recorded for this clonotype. The CDR3 DNA reads TGCAGTGCTAGCTCACTCGGGAGCTCCTACGAGCAGTACTTC. Amino acids: CSASSLGSSYEQYF. The chain links TRBV20-1 to TRBJ2-7, with TRBD2 as a possible D gene (6 bases). This CDR3 has 14 residues. The V gene's germline CDR1 is DFQATT and CDR2 SNEGSKA (reference sequence). Between the trimmed V and J ends, which lost 3 bases and 0 bases, there was a span of 12 bases.

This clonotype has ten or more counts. This chain's CDR3 is CAYGTGAANYGYTF. The CDR3 DNA reads TGTGCTTACGGGACAGGGGCGGCTAACTATGGCTACACCTTC. The chain recombines TRBV28 with TRBJ1-2; the match to TRBD1 covers 10 bases. This CDR3 contains 14 residues. Germline V gives CDR1 MDHEN, CDR2 SYDVKM.

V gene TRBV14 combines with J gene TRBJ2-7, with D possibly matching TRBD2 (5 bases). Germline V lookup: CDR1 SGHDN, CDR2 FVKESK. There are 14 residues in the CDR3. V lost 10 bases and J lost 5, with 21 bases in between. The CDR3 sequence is CATSRREGTNEQYF. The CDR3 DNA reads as TGTGCCACCTCCCGCCGAGAGGGAACTAACGAGCAGTACTTC.

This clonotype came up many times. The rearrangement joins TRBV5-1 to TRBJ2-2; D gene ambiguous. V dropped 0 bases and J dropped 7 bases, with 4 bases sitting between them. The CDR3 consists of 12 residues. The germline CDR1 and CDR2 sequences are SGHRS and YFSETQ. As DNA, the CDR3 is TGCGCCAGCAGCTTGGTCGGCGGGGAGCTGTTTTTT. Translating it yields CASSLVGGELFF.

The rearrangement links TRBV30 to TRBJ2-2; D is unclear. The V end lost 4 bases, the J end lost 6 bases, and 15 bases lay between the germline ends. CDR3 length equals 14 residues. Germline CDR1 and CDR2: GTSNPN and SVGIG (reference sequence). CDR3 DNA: TGTGCCTGGACCTTGTGGGTATCCCCCGGGGAGCTGTTTTTT. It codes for CAWTLWVSPGELFF.

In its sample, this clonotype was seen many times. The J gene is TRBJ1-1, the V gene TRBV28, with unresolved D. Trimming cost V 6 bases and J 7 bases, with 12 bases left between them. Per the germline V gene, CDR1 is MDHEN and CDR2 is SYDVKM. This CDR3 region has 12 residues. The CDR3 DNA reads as TGTGCCAGCAGCCGTACCAGGAGTGAAGCTTTCTTT. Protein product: CASSRTRSEAFF. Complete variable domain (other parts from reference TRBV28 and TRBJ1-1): DVKVTQSSRYLVKRTGEKVFLECVQDMDHENMFWYRQDPGLGLRLIYFSYDVKMKEKGDIPEGYSVSREKKERFSLILESASTNQTSMYLCASSRTRSEAFFGQGTRLTVV.

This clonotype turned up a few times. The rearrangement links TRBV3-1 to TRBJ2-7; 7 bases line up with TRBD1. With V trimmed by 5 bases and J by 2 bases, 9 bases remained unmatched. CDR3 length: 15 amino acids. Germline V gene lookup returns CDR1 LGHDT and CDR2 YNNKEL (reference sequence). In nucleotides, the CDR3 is TGTGCCAGCAGCGCCAGGGGGTCCGGAGCCTACGAGCAGTACTTC. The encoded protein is CASSARGSGAYEQYF.

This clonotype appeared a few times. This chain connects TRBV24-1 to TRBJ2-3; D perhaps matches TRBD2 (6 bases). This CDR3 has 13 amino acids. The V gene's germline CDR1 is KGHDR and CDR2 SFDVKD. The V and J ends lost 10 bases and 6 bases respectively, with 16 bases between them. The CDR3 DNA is TGTGCCACGGGAGGCGAGATTTGGGATACGCAGTATTTT. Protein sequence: CATGGEIWDTQYF.

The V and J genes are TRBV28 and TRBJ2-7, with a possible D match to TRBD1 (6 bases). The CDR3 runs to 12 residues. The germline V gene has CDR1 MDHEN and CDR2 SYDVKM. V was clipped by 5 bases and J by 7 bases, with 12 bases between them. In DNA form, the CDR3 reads TGTGCCAGCAGTCTCACAGGGTGGGAGCAGTACTTC. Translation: CASSLTGWEQYF.

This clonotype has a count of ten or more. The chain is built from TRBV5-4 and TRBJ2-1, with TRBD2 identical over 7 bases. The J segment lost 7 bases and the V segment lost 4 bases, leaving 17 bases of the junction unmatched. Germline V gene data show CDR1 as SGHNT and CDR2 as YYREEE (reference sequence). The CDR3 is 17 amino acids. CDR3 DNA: TGTGCCAGCAGCCCTTCCTGGGGTCGCGGGAGCTCGAATGAGCAGTTCTTC. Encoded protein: CASSPSWGRGSSNEQFF.

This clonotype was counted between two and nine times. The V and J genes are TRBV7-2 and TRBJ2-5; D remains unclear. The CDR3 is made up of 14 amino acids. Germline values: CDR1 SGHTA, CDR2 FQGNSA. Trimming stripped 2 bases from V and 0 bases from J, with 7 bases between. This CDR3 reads CASSLRRNQETQYF. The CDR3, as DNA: TGTGCCAGCAGCTTAAGGCGGAACCAAGAGACCCAGTACTTC. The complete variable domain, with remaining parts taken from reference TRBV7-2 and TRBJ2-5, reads GAGVSQSPSNKVTEKGKDVELRCDPISGHTALYWYRQSLGQGLEFLIYFQGNSAPDKSGLPSDRFSAERTGGSVSTLTIQRTQQEDSAVYLCASSLRRNQETQYFGPGTRLLVL.

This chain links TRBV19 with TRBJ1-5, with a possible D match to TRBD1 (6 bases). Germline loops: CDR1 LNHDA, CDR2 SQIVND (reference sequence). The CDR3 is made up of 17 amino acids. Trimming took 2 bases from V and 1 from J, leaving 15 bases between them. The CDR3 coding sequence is TGTGCCAGTAGTATATCGGGCCCCGGACAGAGCAATCAGCCCCAGCATTTT. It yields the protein CASSISGPGQSNQPQHF.

CDR3 nucleotides: TGTGCCAGTCGGCCTAGCGGGAGGCCCACAGATACGCAGTATTTT. Its translation is CASRPSGRPTDTQYF. The rearrangement uses TRBV27 and TRBJ2-3; 11 bases line up with TRBD2. V shed 9 bases and J 2 bases; nucleotides not matched to a gene: 7. The V gene's germline CDR1 is MNHEY and CDR2 SMNVEV (reference sequence). The CDR3 is made up of 15 amino acids.

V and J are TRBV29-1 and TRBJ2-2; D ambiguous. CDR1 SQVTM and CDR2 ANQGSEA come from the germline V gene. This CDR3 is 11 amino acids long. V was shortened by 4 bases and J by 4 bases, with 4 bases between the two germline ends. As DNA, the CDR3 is TGCAGCGTTGCCTCCACCGGGGAGCTGTTTTTT. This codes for CSVASTGELFF.

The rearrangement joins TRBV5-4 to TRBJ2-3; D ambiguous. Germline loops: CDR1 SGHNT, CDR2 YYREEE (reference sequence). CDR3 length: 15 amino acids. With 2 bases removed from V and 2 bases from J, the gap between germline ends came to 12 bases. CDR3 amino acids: CASSFLGLITDTQYF. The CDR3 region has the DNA TGTGCCAGCAGCTTTTTGGGCCTGATCACAGATACGCAGTATTTT.

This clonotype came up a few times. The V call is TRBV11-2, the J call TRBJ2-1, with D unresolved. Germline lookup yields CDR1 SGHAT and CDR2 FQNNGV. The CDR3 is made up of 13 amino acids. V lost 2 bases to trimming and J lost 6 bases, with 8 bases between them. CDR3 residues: CASSLLTGNEQFF. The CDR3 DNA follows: TGTGCCAGCAGCTTATTAACCGGCAATGAGCAGTTCTTC. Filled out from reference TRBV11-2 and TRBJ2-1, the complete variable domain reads EAGVAQSPRYKIIEKRQSVAFWCNPISGHATLYWYQQILGQGPKLLIQFQNNGVVDDSQLPKDRFSAERLKGVDSTLKIQPAKLEDSAVYLCASSLLTGNEQFFGPGTRLTVL.

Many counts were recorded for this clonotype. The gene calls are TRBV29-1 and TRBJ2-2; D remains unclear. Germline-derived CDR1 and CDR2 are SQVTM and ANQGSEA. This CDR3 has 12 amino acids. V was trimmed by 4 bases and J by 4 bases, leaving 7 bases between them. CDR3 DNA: TGCAGCGTTGGCCCCTCCACCGGGGAGCTGTTTTTT. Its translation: CSVGPSTGELFF.

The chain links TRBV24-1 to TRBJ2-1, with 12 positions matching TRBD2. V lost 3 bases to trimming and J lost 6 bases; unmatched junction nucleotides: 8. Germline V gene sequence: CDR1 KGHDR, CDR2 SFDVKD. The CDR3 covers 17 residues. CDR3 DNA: TGTGCCACCAGTGATGCCTCGACTAGCGGGGGACTCAATGAGCAGTTCTTC. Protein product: CATSDASTSGGLNEQFF.

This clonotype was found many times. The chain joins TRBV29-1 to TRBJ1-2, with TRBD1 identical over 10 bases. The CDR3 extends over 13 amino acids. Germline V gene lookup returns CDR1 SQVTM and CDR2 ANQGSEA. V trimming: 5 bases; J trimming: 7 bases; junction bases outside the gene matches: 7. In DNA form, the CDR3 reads TGCAGCGTTCATCGACAGGGGGCGTTTGGCTACACCTTC. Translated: CSVHRQGAFGYTF.

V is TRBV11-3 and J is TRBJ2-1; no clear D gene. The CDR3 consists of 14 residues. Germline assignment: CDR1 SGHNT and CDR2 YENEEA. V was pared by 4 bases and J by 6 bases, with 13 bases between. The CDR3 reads CASSYADSGNEQFF. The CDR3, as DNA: TGTGCCAGCAGCTACGCTGATTCGGGCAATGAGCAGTTCTTC.

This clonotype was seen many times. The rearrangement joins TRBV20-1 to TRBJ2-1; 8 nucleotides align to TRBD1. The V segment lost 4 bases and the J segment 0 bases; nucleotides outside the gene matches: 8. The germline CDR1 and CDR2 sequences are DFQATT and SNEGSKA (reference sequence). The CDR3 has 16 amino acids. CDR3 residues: CSATRRQGSSYNEQFF. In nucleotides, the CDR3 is TGCAGTGCTACCCGGCGACAGGGGAGCTCCTACAATGAGCAGTTCTTC.

CDR3 nucleotide sequence: TGTGCCAGCTCGGGAGGGATTAATCAGCCCCAGCATTTT. Its protein is CASSGGINQPQHF. This chain joins TRBV28 and TRBJ1-5; D remains ambiguous. Between the trimmed V and J ends, which lost 8 bases and 4 bases, there was a span of 12 bases. The CDR3 spans 13 residues. From germline, CDR1 is MDHEN and CDR2 SYDVKM.